The 20 T cell receptor beta chains below all came from one sample that was sequenced in a study of CD8 T cells in ankylosing spondylitis. General study points: There was a TCR beta motif, made of eight highly homologous variants, that appeared characteristic of ankylosing spondylitis blood.

TCRdb independently ran MiXCR on the 5' RACE reads; one entry per CDR3 protein. The sample consists of about 800,000 distinct CDR3 sequences, about 12% of them appearing once. These receptors have no identified antigens. Material: blood, either unsorted or a sorted T cell fraction (not recorded which). All receptors come from a male donor with ankylosing spondylitis.

This clonotype occurred a few times. The chain has TRBV7-2 and TRBJ2-3, with D perhaps TRBD1 or TRBD2 (5 bases each). The CDR3 covers 15 residues. Trimming took off 3 bases at V and 1 base at J, with 11 bases between the two ends. Germline-derived CDR1 and CDR2 are SGHTA and FQGNSA. CDR3 nucleotides: TGTGCCAGCAGCTTTGGGGTGGGGGGCACAGATACGCAGTATTTT. It specifies CASSFGVGGTDTQYF.

This sequence joins TRBV10-3 and TRBJ2-3; no firm D call. V was pared by 4 bases and J by 1 base, with 12 bases between. Germline assignment: CDR1 ENHRY and CDR2 SYGVKD. CDR3 size: 15 residues. The CDR3 sequence: CAISGGRIRTDTQYF. CDR3 DNA: TGTGCCATCAGTGGGGGTAGGATTCGCACAGATACGCAGTATTTT.

This clonotype was recorded at least ten times. A junction boundary mismatches the germline segment, possibly from a read error. The V call is TRBV5-1, the J call TRBJ2-3; D remains ambiguous. Germline V CDR1 and CDR2: SGHRS, YFSETQ. The CDR3 contains 14 residues. CDR3 nucleotide sequence: TGTGCCAGCAGCTTAGCAACTAGCACAGATACGCAGTATTTT. Residues: CASSLATSTDTQYF.

This clonotype was counted ten times or more. J is TRBJ2-3 and V is TRBV29-1; D might be TRBD2 (5 bases). The V gene lost 5 bases and the J gene lost 0 bases, with 18 bases spanning the gap. CDR1 is SQVTM and CDR2 is ANQGSEA in the germline V gene. The CDR3 extends over 16 amino acids. CDR3 protein: CSVRGLSRASTDTQYF. The CDR3 region has the DNA TGCAGCGTTAGAGGACTTTCACGGGCTAGCACAGATACGCAGTATTTT.

This clonotype was picked up a small number of times. The V call is TRBV5-1, the J call TRBJ2-3, with D maybe TRBD1 (6 bases). The germline V gene encodes CDR1 SGHRS and CDR2 YFSETQ. The ends were cut back, 4 bases at V and 2 bases at J, with 8 bases in the middle. This CDR3 comprises 13 residues. The CDR3 DNA sequence: TGCGCCAGCAGCGGACAGTTCACAGATACGCAGTATTTT. Translated, it gives CASSGQFTDTQYF.

This clonotype appeared many times. This rearrangement joins TRBV27 to TRBJ2-1, with 8 bases fitting TRBD1. J lost 7 bases, V lost 5 bases, and 16 bases had no gene match. The CDR3 length is 17 residues. CDR1 is MNHEY and CDR2 is SMNVEV in the germline V gene (reference sequence). CDR3 protein: CASSHPLQGGAVNEQFF. The CDR3 DNA follows: TGTGCCAGCAGTCACCCACTACAGGGGGGAGCCGTGAATGAGCAGTTCTTC.

This clonotype has only a few counts. The chain is built from TRBV20-1 and TRBJ2-7; TRBD2 aligns across 7 bases. The germline CDR1 and CDR2 sequences are DFQATT and SNEGSKA (reference sequence). Germline trimming cut 0 bases from V and 3 bases from J; bases unmatched to any gene: 5. This CDR3 is 14 amino acids long. CDR3 loop: CSARDPQRGYEQYF. The CDR3 region has the DNA TGCAGTGCTAGAGATCCCCAGCGGGGCTACGAGCAGTACTTC.

In this sample, this clonotype turned up many times. The chain is built from TRBV28 and TRBJ1-3; 10 positions agree with TRBD1. Germline V gene data show CDR1 as MDHEN and CDR2 as SYDVKM. This CDR3 contains 17 residues. Germline trimming cut 6 bases from V and 4 bases from J; bases unmatched to any gene: 12. The CDR3 DNA sequence: TGTGCCAGCAGGAATCCGGGACAGGGGACGAAAGGAAACACCATATATTTT. It is translated as CASRNPGQGTKGNTIYF.

This chain joins TRBV20-1 and TRBJ2-1; 7 positions match TRBD2. The CDR3 has 15 amino acids. With V trimmed by 3 bases and J by 3 bases, 8 bases remained unmatched. Germline assignment: CDR1 DFQATT and CDR2 SNEGSKA (reference sequence). The CDR3 sequence: CSASNGAGIYNEQFF. In DNA form, the CDR3 reads TGCAGTGCTAGTAACGGAGCGGGAATCTACAATGAGCAGTTCTTC.

The rearrangement joins TRBV9 to TRBJ2-3; D is perhaps TRBD2 (6 bases). This CDR3 has 14 residues. V was pared by 7 bases and J by 2 bases, with 14 bases between. Germline V CDR1 and CDR2: SGDLS, YYNGEE. CDR3 sequence: CASCPGLHTDTQYF. CDR3 DNA: TGTGCCAGCTGCCCGGGACTCCACACAGATACGCAGTATTTT.

This CDR3 is CASSLKGDGTDTQYF. In nucleotides, the CDR3 is TGTGCCAGCAGTTTGAAGGGGGACGGCACAGATACGCAGTATTTT. The chain carries TRBV2 and TRBJ2-3, with D tentatively TRBD1 (6 bases). Germline loops: CDR1 SNHLY, CDR2 FYNNEI. The CDR3 extends over 15 amino acids. Deletions cut 5 bases from V and 1 base from J, with 13 bases between. The full variable domain, completed using reference TRBV2 and TRBJ2-3, is EPEVTQTPSHQVTQMGQEVILRCVPISNHLYFYWYRQILGQKVEFLVSFYNNEISEKSEIFDDQFSVERPDGSNFTLKIRSTKLEDSAMYFCASSLKGDGTDTQYFGPGTRLTVL.

This clonotype was picked up many times. This chain uses TRBV29-1 with TRBJ2-5; 7 nucleotides match TRBD1. The ends lost 8 bases at V and 2 bases at J; junction bases unmatched: 5. There are 12 residues in the CDR3. Germline V lookup: CDR1 SQVTM, CDR2 ANQGSEA. The CDR3 sequence is CSLGQPQETQYF. CDR3 bases: TGCAGCCTGGGACAGCCTCAAGAGACCCAGTACTTC.

This clonotype was seen a handful of times. The rearrangement links TRBV25-1 to TRBJ1-1, with D maybe TRBD1 (5 bases). The ends were cut back, 2 bases at V and 0 bases at J, with 19 bases in the middle. From germline, CDR1 is MGHDK and CDR2 SYGVNS. This CDR3 is built from 18 residues. This chain's CDR3 is CASSEVRGAKGLNTEAFF. The DNA for the CDR3 is TGTGCCAGCAGTGAAGTGCGCGGGGCCAAGGGGTTGAACACTGAAGCTTTCTTT.

This clonotype was observed a few times. This chain joins TRBV4-3 and TRBJ2-1; a possible D gene is TRBD2 (5 bases). Germline V gene sequence: CDR1 LGHNA, CDR2 YSLEER. V was shortened by 9 bases and J by 6 bases, with 15 bases between the two germline ends. The CDR3 length is 13 residues. CDR3 loop: CASRRVGVNEQFF. CDR3 nucleotide sequence: TGCGCCAGTCGTAGGGTGGGAGTCAATGAGCAGTTCTTC.

The rearrangement joins TRBV20-1 to TRBJ1-1, with D hard to call. CDR1 and CDR2 (germline): DFQATT, SNEGSKA (reference sequence). The CDR3 is 14 amino acids. The V end was cut by 6 bases, the J end by 0 bases, with 14 bases between. The CDR3 reads CSAQIGTLNTEAFF. In DNA form, the CDR3 reads TGCAGTGCCCAGATAGGTACTCTGAACACTGAAGCTTTCTTT.

The table lists this clonotype with many counts. The rearrangement joins TRBV7-2 to TRBJ2-3; no clear D. CDR3 length: 15 residues. Germline CDR1 is SGHTA and CDR2 is FQGNSA. V lost 0 bases to trimming and J lost 2 bases, with 9 bases between them. CDR3 DNA sequence: TGTGCCAGCAGCTTAGCTGGCGGACCCACAGATACGCAGTATTTT. This codes for CASSLAGGPTDTQYF.

The chain combines TRBV29-1 with TRBJ2-3; 11 positions match TRBD1. The CDR3 has 17 residues. V lost 6 bases and J lost 2; bases outside the gene matches: 13. From germline, CDR1 is SQVTM and CDR2 ANQGSEA. Here the CDR3 DNA reads TGCAGCGTGGCCGCGGGACAGGGGGGCGGACCCACAGATACGCAGTATTTT. The encoded protein is CSVAAGQGGGPTDTQYF.

The DNA for the CDR3 is TGTGCCAGCTCACAAGGCCAGGGGCTATCCTACGAGCAGTACTTC. This encodes CASSQGQGLSYEQYF. The gene calls are TRBV18 and TRBJ2-7; the D gene is possibly TRBD1 (6 bases). Germline lookup yields CDR1 KGHSH and CDR2 LQKENI. The CDR3 contains 15 residues. The V gene lost 4 bases and the J gene lost 1 base, with 14 bases spanning the gap. Drawing the rest from reference TRBV18 and TRBJ2-7, the complete variable domain is NAGVMQNPRHLVRRRGQEARLRCSPMKGHSHVYWYRQLPEEGLKFMVYLQKENIIDESGMPKERFSAEFPKEGPSILRIQQVVRGDSAAYFCASSQGQGLSYEQYFGPGTRLTVT.

This clonotype showed up many times. The rearrangement links TRBV5-1 to TRBJ2-7; possibly TRBD2 for D (5 bases). The CDR3 has 14 residues. Per germline, CDR1 SGHRS and CDR2 YFSETQ. V gave up 6 bases and J gave up 2 bases, with 15 bases separating them. As DNA, the CDR3 is TGCGCCAGCAAGGACGCACGGACTCCCTACGAGCAGTACTTC. Translation gives CASKDARTPYEQYF.

In its sample, this clonotype was seen a few times. The rearrangement uses TRBV5-1 and TRBJ2-3; D gene uncertain. Deletions cut 1 base from V and 0 bases from J, with 9 bases between. Germline V gene sequence: CDR1 SGHRS, CDR2 YFSETQ. The CDR3 spans 15 residues. The CDR3 coding sequence is TGCGCCAGCAGCTTGCAACCGGCAAGCACAGATACGCAGTATTTT. It specifies CASSLQPASTDTQYF.